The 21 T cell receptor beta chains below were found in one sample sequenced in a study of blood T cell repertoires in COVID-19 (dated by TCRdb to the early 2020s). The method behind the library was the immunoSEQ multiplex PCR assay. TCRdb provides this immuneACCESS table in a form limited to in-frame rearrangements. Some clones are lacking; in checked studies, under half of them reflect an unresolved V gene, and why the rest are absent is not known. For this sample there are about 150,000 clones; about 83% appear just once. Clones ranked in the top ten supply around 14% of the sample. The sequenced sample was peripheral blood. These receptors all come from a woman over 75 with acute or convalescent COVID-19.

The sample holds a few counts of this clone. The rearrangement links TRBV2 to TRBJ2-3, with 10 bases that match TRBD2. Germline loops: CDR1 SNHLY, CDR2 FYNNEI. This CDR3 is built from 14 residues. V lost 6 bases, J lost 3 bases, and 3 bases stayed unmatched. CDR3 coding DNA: TGTGCCAGCAGAAGGACTAGCGGAACAGATACGCAGTATTTT. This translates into CASRRTSGTDTQYF.

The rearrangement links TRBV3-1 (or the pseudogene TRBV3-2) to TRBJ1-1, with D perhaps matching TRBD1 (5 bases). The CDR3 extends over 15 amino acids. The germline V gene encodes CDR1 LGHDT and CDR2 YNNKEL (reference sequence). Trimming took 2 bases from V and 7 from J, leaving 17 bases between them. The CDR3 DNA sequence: TGTGCCAGCAGCCAACCCCTCGCCAGGGCGGATGAAGCTTTCTTT. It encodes CASSQPLARADEAFF.

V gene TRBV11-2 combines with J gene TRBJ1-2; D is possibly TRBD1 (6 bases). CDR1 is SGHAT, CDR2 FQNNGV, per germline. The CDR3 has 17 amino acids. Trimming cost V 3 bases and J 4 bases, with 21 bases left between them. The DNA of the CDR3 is TGTGCCAGCAGCTTTAGGGCCCTCGGGGGGGGCGCCTATGGCTACACCTTC. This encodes CASSFRALGGGAYGYTF.

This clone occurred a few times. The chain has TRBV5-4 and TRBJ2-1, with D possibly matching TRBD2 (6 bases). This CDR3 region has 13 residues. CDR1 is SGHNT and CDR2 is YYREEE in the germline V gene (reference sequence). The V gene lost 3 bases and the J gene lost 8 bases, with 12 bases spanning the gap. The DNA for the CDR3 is TGTGCCAGCAGCTCCCCCGGCGGGGATGAGCAGTTCTTC. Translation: CASSSPGGDEQFF.

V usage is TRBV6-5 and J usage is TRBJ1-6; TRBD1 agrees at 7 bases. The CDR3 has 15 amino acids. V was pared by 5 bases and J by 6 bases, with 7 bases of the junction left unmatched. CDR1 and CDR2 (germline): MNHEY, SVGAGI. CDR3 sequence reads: CASSRPRQGNSPLHF. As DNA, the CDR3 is TGTGCCAGCAGTCGGCCGAGACAGGGTAATTCACCCCTCCACTTT.

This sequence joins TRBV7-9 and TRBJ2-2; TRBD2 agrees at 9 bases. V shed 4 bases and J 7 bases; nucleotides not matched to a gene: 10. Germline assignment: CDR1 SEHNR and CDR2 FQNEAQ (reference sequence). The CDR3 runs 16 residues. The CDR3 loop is CASSSRLAETSGELFF. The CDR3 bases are TGTGCCAGCAGCTCCCGACTAGCGGAAACCAGCGGGGAGCTGTTTTTT.

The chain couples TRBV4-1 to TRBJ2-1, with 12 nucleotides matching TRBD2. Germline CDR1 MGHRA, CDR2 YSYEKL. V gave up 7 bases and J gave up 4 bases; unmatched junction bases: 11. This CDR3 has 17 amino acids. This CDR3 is CASKLQASGRVYNEQFF. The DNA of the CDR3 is TGCGCCAGCAAACTACAGGCTAGCGGGAGGGTTTACAATGAGCAGTTCTTC.

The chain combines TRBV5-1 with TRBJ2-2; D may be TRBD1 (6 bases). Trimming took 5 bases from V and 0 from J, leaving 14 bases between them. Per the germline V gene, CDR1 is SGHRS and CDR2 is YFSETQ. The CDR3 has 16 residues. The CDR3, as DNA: TGCGCCAGCAGAAAACCGGGACACTCGAACACCGGGGAGCTGTTTTTT. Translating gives CASRKPGHSNTGELFF.

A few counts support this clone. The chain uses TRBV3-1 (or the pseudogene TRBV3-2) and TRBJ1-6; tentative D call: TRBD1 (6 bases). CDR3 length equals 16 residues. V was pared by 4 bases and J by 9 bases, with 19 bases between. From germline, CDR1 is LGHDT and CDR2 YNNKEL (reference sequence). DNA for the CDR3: TGTGCCAGCAGCCGACGGGGGGGGCAGGGAGCTTCACCCCTCCACTTT. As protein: CASSRRGGQGASPLHF.

For the CDR3, the DNA is TGTGCCAGCAGCCCAAGGGCAGGCCGAGGGAACTCTGGAAACACCATATATTTT. Translating it yields CASSPRAGRGNSGNTIYF. The V call is TRBV7-2, the J call TRBJ1-3; no firm D call. CDR1 is SGHTA and CDR2 is FQGNSA in the germline V gene. This CDR3 comprises 18 residues. Trimming took 5 bases from V and 0 from J, leaving 20 bases between them.

The CDR3 spells CASSLEQGIEAFF. In DNA form, the CDR3 reads TGCGCCAGCAGCTTGGAACAGGGGATTGAAGCTTTCTTT. This sequence joins TRBV5-1 and TRBJ1-1, with 7 positions matching TRBD1. The CDR3 has 13 residues. CDR1 and CDR2 from the germline V gene are SGHRS and YFSETQ. With V trimmed by 0 bases and J by 7 bases, 3 bases remained unmatched.

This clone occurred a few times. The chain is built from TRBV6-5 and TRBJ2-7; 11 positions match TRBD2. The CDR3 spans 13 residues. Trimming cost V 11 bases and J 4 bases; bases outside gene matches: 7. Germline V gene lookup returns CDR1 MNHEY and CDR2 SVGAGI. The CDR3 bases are TGTGCCGCAGCCGGGACTAGCGGTTACGAGCAGTACTTC. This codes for CAAAGTSGYEQYF.

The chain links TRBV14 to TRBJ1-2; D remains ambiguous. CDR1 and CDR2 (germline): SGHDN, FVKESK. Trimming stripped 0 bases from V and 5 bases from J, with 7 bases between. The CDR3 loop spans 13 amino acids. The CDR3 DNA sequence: TGTGCCAGCAGCCAAGATACAGCTTATGGCTACACCTTC. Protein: CASSQDTAYGYTF.

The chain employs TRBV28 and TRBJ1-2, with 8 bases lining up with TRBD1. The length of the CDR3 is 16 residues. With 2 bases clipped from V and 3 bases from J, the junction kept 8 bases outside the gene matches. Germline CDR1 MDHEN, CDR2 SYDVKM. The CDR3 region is CASSLQGARLDYGYTF. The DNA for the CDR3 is TGTGCCAGCAGTTTACAGGGGGCCCGCCTCGACTATGGCTACACCTTC.

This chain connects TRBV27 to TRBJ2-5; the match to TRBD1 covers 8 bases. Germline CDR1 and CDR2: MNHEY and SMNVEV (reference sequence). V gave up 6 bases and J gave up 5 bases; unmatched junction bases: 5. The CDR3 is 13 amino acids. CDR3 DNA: TGTGCCAGCAGGGACAGGGCTGGGGAGACCCAGTACTTC. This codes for CASRDRAGETQYF.

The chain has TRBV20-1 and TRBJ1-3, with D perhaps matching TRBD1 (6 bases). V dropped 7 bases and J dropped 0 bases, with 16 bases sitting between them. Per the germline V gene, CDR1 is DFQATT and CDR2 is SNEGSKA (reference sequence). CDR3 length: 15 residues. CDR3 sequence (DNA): TGCAGTGTTACTGAGGGGGGACTCTCTGGAAACACCATATATTTT. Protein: CSVTEGGLSGNTIYF.

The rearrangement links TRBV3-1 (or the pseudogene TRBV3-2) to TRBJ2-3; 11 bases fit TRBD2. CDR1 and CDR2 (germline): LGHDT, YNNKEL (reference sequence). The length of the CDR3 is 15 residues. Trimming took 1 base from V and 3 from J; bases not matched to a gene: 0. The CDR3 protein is CASSQGLAGTDTQYF. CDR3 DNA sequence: TGTGCCAGCAGCCAAGGACTAGCGGGAACAGATACGCAGTATTTT.

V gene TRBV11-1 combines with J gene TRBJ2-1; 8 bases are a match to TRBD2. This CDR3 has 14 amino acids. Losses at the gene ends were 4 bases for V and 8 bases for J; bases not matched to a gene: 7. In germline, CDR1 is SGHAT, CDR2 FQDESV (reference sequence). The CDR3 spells CASSSSAGADEQFF. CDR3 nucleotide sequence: TGTGCCAGCAGCTCGTCAGCGGGGGCGGATGAGCAGTTCTTC.

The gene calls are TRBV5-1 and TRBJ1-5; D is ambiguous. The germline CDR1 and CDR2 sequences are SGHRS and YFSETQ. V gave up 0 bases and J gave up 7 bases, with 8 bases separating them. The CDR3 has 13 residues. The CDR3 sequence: CASSLVPGQPQHF. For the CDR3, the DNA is TGCGCCAGCAGCTTGGTGCCGGGGCAGCCCCAGCATTTT.

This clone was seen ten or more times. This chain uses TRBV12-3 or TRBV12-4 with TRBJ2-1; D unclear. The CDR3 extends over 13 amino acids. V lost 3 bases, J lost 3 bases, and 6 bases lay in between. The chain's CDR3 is CASSFPVYNEQFF. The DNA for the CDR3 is TGTGCCAGCAGTTTTCCCGTCTACAATGAGCAGTTCTTC.

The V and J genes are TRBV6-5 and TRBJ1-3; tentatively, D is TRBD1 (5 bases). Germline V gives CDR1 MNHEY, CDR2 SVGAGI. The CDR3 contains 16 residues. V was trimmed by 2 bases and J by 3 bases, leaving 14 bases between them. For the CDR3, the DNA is TGTGCCAGCAGTTACGGGGGGGACGGTCTTGGAAACACCATATATTTT. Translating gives CASSYGGDGLGNTIYF.